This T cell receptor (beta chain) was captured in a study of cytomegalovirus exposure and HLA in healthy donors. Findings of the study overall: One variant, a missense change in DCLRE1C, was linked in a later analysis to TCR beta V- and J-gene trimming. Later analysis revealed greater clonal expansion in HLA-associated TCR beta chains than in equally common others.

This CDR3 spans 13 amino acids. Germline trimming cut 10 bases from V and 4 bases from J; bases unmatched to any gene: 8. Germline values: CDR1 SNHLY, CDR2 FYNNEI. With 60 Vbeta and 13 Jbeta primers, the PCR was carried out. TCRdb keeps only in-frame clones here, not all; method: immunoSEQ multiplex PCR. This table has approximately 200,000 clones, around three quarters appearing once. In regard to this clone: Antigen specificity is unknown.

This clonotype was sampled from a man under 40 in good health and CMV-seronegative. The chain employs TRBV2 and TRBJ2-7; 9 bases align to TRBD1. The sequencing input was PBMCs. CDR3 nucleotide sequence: TGTGCCATCCCCGGGACAGGGAGTTACGAGCAGTACTTC. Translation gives CAIPGTGSYEQYF.